This T cell receptor beta chain appears in the sequencing data of a study of blood T cell repertoires in COVID-19. TCRdb's table, derived via immunoSEQ multiplex PCR, lists solely in-frame clones and lacks some. The data contain approximately 150,000 clones, just under 85% of them singletons. The CDR3 spans 16 residues. V shed 5 bases, J shed 2 bases, and the junction held 6 bases outside the gene matches. Germline V gene sequence: CDR1 ENHRY, CDR2 SYGVKD. This sequence originates from a woman older than 75 with COVID-19, enrolled during active disease. Sequences were obtained from peripheral blood. V usage is TRBV10-3 and J usage is TRBJ2-5; 12 nucleotides agree with TRBD2. The CDR3: CAISTSGGPSQETQYF. The CDR3 nucleotides are TGTGCCATCAGTACTAGCGGGGGGCCGTCACAAGAGACCCAGTACTTC.